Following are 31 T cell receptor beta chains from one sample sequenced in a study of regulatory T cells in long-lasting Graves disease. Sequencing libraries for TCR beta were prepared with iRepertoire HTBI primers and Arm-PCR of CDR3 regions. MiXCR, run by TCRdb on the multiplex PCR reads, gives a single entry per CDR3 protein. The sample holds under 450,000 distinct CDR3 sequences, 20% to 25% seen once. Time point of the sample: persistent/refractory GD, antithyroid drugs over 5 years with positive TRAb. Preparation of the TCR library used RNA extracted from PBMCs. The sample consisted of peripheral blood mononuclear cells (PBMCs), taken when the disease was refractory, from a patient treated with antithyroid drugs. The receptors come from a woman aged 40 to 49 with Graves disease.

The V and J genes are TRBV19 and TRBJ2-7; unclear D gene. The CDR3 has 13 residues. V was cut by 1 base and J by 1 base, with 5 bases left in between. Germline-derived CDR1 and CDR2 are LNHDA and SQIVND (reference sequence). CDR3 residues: CASSIAESYEQYF. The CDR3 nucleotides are TGTGCCAGTAGTATAGCAGAGTCCTACGAGCAGTACTTC.

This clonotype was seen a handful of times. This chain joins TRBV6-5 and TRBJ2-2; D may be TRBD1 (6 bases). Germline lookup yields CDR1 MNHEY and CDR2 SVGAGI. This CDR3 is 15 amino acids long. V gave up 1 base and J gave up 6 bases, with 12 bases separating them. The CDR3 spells CASSYWAGAAGELFF. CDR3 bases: TGTGCCAGCAGTTACTGGGCAGGGGCGGCCGGGGAGCTGTTTTTT.

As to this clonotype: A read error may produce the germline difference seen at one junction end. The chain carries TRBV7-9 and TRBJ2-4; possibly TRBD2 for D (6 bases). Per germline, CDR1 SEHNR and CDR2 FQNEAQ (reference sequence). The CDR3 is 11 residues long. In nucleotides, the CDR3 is TGTGCCAGCAGCCCGCCACCTAGAGGGAGGTTC. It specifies CASSPPPRGRF.

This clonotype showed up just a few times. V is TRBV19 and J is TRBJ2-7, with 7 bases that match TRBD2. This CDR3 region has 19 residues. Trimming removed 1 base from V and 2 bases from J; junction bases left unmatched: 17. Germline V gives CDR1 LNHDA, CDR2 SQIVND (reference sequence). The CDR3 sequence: CASSIGWNRKSGKPYEQYF. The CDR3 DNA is TGTGCCAGTAGTATAGGATGGAACAGAAAGAGCGGGAAGCCCTACGAGCAGTACTTC.

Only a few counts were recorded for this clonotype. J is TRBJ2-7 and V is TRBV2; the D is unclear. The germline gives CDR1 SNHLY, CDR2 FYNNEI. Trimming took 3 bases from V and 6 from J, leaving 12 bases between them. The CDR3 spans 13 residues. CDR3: CASSEEPLGEQYF. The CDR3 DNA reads TGTGCCAGCAGTGAGGAGCCTTTAGGCGAGCAGTACTTC.

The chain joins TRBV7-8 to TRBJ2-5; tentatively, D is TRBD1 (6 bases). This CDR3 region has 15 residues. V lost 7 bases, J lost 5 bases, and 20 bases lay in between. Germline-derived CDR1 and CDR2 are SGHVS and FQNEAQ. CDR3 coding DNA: TGTGCCAGCAACGAAACTAATGACAGGTGGGAGACCCAGTACTTC. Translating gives CASNETNDRWETQYF.

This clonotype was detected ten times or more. CDR3 sequence (DNA): TGCAGCGTTGGGACGGGACAGATTAATGAAAAACTGTTTTTT. Its protein is CSVGTGQINEKLFF. The chain couples TRBV29-1 to TRBJ1-4, with TRBD1 matching over 7 bases. The CDR3 has 14 residues. Germline CDR1 is SQVTM and CDR2 is ANQGSEA. The V and J ends lost 4 bases and 4 bases, in that order; junction bases with no gene match: 6.

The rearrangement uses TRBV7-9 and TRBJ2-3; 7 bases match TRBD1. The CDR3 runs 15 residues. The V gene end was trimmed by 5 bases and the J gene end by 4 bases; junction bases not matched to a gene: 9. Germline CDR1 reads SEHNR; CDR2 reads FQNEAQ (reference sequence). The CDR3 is CASSLQGTKADTQYF. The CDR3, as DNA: TGTGCCAGCAGCCTACAGGGGACGAAGGCAGATACGCAGTATTTT.

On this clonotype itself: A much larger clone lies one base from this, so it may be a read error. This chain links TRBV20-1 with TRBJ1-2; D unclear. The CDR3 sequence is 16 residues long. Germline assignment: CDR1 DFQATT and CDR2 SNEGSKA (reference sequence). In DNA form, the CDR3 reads TGCGGTTTCACGACTCTATTCCGTAAGGGAAACTATGGCTACACCTTC. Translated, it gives CGFTTLFRKGNYGYTF.

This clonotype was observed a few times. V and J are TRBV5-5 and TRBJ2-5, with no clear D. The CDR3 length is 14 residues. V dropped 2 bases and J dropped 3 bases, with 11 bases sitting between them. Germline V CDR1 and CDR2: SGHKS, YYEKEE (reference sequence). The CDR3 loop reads CASSFISTEETQYF. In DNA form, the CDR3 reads TGTGCCAGCAGCTTCATATCCACAGAAGAGACCCAGTACTTC.

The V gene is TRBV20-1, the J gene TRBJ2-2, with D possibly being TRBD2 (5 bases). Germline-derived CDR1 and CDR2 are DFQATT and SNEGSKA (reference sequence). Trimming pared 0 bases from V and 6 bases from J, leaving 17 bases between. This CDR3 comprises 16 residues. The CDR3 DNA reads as TGCAGTGCTAGAGATGGATCGGGAAATTGGGCCGGGGAGCTGTTTTTT. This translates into CSARDGSGNWAGELFF.

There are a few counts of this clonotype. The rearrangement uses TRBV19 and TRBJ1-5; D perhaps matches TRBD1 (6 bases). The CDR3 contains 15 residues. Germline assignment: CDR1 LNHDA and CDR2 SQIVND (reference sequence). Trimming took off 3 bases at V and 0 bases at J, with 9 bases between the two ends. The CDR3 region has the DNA TGTGCCAGTAGTATCCGGACAGATAGCAATCAGCCCCAGCATTTT. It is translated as CASSIRTDSNQPQHF.

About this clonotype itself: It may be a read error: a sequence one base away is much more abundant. The chain's CDR3 is CASGILAIPGELFF. As DNA, the CDR3 is TGTGCCAGCGGTATCTTGGCGATTCCCGGGGAGCTGTTTTTT. The chain joins TRBV28 to TRBJ2-2; D call uncertain. CDR3 size: 14 residues. Deletions cut 8 bases from V and 6 bases from J, with 16 bases between. Germline CDR1 is MDHEN and CDR2 is SYDVKM.

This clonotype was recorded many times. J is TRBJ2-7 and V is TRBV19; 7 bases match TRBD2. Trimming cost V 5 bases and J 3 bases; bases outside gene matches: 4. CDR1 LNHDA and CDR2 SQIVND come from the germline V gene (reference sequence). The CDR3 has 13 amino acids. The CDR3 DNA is TGTGCCAGTAGTCTAGGACTAGACTACGAGCAGTACTTC. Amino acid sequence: CASSLGLDYEQYF.

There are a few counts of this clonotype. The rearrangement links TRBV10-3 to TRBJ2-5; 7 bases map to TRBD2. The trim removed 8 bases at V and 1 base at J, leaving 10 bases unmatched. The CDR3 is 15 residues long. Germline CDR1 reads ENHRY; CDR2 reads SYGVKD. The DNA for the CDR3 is TGTGCCATCGGGGGGGGGACTACCCCCCAAGAGACCCAGTACTTC. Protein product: CAIGGGTTPQETQYF.

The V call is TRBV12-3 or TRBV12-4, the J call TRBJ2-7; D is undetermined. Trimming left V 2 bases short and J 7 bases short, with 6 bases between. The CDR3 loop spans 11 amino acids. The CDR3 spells CASSLSAEQYF. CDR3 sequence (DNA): TGTGCCAGCAGTTTAAGTGCAGAGCAGTACTTC.

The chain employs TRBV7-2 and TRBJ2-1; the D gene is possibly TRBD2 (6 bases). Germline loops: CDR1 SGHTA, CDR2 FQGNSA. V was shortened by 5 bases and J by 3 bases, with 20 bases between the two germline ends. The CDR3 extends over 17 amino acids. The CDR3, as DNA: TGTGCCAGCAGCCGAAGAGAGGGACTTCAATTCTACAATGAGCAGTTCTTC. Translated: CASSRREGLQFYNEQFF. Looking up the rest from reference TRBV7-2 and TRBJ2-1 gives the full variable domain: GAGVSQSPSNKVTEKGKDVELRCDPISGHTALYWYRQSLGQGLEFLIYFQGNSAPDKSGLPSDRFSAERTGGSVSTLTIQRTQQEDSAVYLCASSRREGLQFYNEQFFGPGTRLTVL.

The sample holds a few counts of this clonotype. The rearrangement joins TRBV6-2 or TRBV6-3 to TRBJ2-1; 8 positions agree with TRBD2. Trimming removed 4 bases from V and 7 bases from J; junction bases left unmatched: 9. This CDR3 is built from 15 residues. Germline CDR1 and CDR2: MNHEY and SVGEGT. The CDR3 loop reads CASSLRSGRGNEQFF. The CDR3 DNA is TGTGCCAGCAGTTTGAGGAGCGGGAGAGGGAATGAGCAGTTCTTC.

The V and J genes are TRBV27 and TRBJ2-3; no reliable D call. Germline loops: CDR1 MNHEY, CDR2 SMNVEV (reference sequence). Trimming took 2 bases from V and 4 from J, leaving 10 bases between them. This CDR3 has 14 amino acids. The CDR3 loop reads CASSLLVSPDTQYF. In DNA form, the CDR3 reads TGTGCCAGCAGTTTACTAGTTTCGCCAGATACGCAGTATTTT.

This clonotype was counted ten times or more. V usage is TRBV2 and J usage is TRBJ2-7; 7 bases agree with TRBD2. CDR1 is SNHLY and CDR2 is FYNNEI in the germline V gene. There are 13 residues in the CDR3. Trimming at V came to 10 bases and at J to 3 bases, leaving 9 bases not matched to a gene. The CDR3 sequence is CAIRRAGDYEQYF. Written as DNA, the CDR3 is TGTGCCATTAGAAGGGCGGGGGACTACGAGCAGTACTTC.

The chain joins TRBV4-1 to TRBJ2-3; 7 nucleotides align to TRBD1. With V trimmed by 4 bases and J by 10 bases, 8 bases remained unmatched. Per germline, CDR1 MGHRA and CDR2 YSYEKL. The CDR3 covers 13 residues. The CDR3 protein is CASSRLTGEAQYF. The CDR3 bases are TGCGCCAGCAGCCGTCTTACAGGGGAAGCGCAGTATTTT.

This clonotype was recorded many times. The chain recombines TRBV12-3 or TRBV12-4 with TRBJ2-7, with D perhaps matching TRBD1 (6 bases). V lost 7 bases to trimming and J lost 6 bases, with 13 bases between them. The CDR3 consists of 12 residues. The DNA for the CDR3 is TGTGCCAGCACCATCACCAGGGGCGAGCAGTACTTC. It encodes CASTITRGEQYF.

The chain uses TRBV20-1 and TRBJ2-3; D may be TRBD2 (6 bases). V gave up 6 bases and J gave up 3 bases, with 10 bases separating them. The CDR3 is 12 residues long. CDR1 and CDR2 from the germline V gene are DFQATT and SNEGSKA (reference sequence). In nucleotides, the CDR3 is TGCAGTGCCGGTAGCGGTACAGATACGCAGTATTTT. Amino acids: CSAGSGTDTQYF.

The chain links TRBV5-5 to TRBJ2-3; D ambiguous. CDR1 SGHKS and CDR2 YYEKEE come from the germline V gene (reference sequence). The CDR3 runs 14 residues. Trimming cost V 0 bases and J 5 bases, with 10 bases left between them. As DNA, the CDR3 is TGTGCCAGCAGCTTGGGGGCAGGAAAAGATACGCAGTATTTT. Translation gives CASSLGAGKDTQYF.

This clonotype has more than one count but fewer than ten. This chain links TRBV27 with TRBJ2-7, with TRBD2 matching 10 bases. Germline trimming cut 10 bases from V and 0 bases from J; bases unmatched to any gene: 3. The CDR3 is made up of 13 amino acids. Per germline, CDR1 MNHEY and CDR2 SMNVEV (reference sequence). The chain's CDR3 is CATTSGISYEQYF. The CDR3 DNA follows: TGTGCCACCACTAGCGGGATCTCCTACGAGCAGTACTTC.

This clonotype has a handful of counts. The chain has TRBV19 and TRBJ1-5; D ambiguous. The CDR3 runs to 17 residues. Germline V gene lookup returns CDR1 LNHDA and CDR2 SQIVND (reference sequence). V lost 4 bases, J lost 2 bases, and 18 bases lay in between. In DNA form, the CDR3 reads TGTGCCAGTAGTAGGTGGCAGAAGGGCCTCGGCAATCAGCCCCAGCATTTT. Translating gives CASSRWQKGLGNQPQHF.

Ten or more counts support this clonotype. Written as DNA, the CDR3 is TGTGCCATCAGTGGAGGGAATCAGCCCCAGCATTTT. Translated, it gives CAISGGNQPQHF. The chain combines TRBV10-3 with TRBJ1-5, with no clear D. The germline V and J ends were trimmed by 4 bases and 4 bases, with 5 bases remaining between them. This CDR3 region has 12 residues. Germline CDR1 and CDR2: ENHRY and SYGVKD.

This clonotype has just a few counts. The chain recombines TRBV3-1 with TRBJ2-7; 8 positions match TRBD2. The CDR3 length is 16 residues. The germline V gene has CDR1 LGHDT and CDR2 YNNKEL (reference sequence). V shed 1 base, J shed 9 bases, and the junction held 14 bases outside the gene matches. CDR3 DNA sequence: TGTGCCAGCAGCCAAGCCGGCGGGGGGAGGGAGCGTCTGCAGTACTTC. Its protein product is CASSQAGGGRERLQYF.

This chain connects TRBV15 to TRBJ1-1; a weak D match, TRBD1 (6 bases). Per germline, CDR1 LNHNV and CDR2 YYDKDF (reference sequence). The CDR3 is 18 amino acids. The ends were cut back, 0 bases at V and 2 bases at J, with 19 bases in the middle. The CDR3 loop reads CATSRDPMWRGANTEAFF. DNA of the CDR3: TGTGCCACCAGCAGAGATCCTATGTGGAGGGGGGCCAACACTGAAGCTTTCTTT.

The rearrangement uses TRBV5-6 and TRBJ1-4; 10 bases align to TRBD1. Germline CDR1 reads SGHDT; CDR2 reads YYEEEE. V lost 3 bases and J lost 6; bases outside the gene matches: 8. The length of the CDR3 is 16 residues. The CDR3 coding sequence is TGTGCCAGCAGCTCCATGACCGGGACAGGGGATGAAAAACTGTTTTTT. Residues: CASSSMTGTGDEKLFF.

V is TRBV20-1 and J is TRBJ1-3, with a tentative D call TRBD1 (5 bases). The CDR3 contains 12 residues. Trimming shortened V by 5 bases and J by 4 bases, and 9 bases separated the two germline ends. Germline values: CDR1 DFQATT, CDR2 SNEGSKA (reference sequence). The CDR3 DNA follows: TGCAGTGCTTGGGGCCAGGGAAACACCATATATTTT. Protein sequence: CSAWGQGNTIYF.